This paragraph reports one T cell receptor (beta chain). This entry comes from a study of blood T cell repertoires in COVID-19. Assay: immunoSEQ multiplex PCR; the TCRdb copy retains only in-frame clones and omits some. The sample lists 250,000 to 300,000 clones, about nine tenths occurring once. CDR1 is SGHRS and CDR2 is YFSETQ in the germline V gene. Deletions cut 3 bases from V and 1 base from J, with 13 bases between. CDR3 length: 16 residues. The Seattle site enrolled patients during active infection and followed them longitudinally. Sequences were obtained from peripheral blood. This TCR came from a young woman with COVID-19, enrolled during active disease. This chain joins TRBV5-1 and TRBJ2-2, with D perhaps matching TRBD2 (6 bases). The DNA of the CDR3 is TGCGCCAGCAGCTCCACGGGACTCTTGAACACCGGGGAGCTGTTTTTT. Translated: CASSSTGLLNTGELFF. The variable domain in full, with the rest retrieved from reference TRBV5-1 and TRBJ2-2, is KAGVTQTPRYLIKTRGQQVTLSCSPISGHRSVSWYQQTPGQGLQFLFEYFSETQRNKGNFPGRFSGRQFSNSRSEMNVSTLELGDSALYLCASSSTGLLNTGELFFGEGSRLTVL.